This entry lists 8 T cell receptor beta chains sequenced from one sample in a study of patients and donors after allogeneic stem cell transplantation. TCRdb fed the RT-PCR reads into MiXCR, producing one record per CDR3 protein. In the table there are about 230,000 distinct CDR3 sequences, 13% to 15% of which are singletons. Sequenced material: blood, either unsorted or a sorted T cell fraction (not recorded which). These receptors all stem from a human donor who was either an allogeneic HSCT recipient or a stem cell or donor lymphocyte infusion donor (not recorded which). It is not recorded whose cells these are; they may come from a transplant donor.

This rearrangement joins TRBV7-9 to TRBJ2-1; 16 bases line up with TRBD2. Unmatched junction bases numbered 4, after V lost 4 bases and J lost 7 bases. Germline CDR1 reads SEHNR; CDR2 reads FQNEAQ (reference sequence). The CDR3 has 16 amino acids. CDR3 amino acids: CASSSPGLAGGNEQFF. The CDR3 DNA follows: TGTGCCAGCAGCTCTCCGGGACTAGCGGGGGGGAATGAGCAGTTCTTC.

This sequence joins TRBV19 and TRBJ1-1; D unresolved. Looked up from germline, CDR1 is LNHDA and CDR2 is SQIVND (reference sequence). Trimming removed 4 bases at V and 3 bases at J, with 6 bases between. CDR3 length: 12 amino acids. In DNA, the CDR3 is TGTGCCAGTAGTAAAACGGACACTGAAGCTTTCTTT. Protein product: CASSKTDTEAFF. The whole variable domain, filled in from reference TRBV19 and TRBJ1-1, reads DGGITQSPKYLFRKEGQNVTLSCEQNLNHDAMYWYRQDPGQGLRLIYYSQIVNDFQKGDIAEGYSVSREKKESFPLTVTSAQKNPTAFYLCASSKTDTEAFFGQGTRLTVV.

The rearrangement links TRBV6-1 to TRBJ1-2; TRBD1 agrees at 7 bases. The CDR3 consists of 13 residues. The germline V gene encodes CDR1 MNHNS and CDR2 SASEGT. V gave up 6 bases and J gave up 7 bases; unmatched junction bases: 8. CDR3 region: CASRIGQGGGYTF. CDR3 coding DNA: TGTGCCAGCAGGATTGGCCAGGGGGGTGGCTACACCTTC.

The J gene is TRBJ2-2, the V gene TRBV6-1; possible D gene TRBD2, 5 bases. The germline V gene has CDR1 MNHNS and CDR2 SASEGT. CDR3 length: 15 amino acids. The V end was cut by 6 bases, the J end by 4 bases, with 15 bases between. The CDR3 loop reads CASRTLFRGTGELFF. CDR3 in DNA: TGTGCCAGCAGGACTCTCTTCCGGGGCACCGGGGAGCTGTTTTTT.

The chain combines TRBV3-1 with TRBJ2-7; 9 nucleotides agree with TRBD2. The trim removed 1 base at V and 4 bases at J, leaving 14 bases unmatched. This CDR3 is 18 amino acids long. The germline CDR1 and CDR2 sequences are LGHDT and YNNKEL (reference sequence). The CDR3 region has the DNA TGTGCCAGCAGCCAAGTGGGGCTAGCGGGACCTGAAATGTACGAGCAGTACTTC. Its translation is CASSQVGLAGPEMYEQYF.

CDR3 DNA sequence: TGTGCCAGCAGGGTTGCCGGAAGGGTTAGCAAAAACATTCAGTACTTC. This translates into CASRVAGRVSKNIQYF. V usage is TRBV28 and J usage is TRBJ2-4; D not certain. Germline CDR1 reads MDHEN; CDR2 reads SYDVKM. The V and J ends lost 6 bases and 3 bases respectively, with 18 bases between them. The CDR3 has 16 amino acids.

This clonotype was found a few times. V and J are TRBV21-1 and TRBJ2-3; the tabulated D call, TRBD2, remains unverified against the DNA. TRBV21-1 is a known pseudogene. The CDR3 has 16 residues. In nucleotides, the CDR3 is TGTGCCAGCAGCAAAGCGCCTAGCGGGGAGGGAGATACGCAGTATTTT. Amino acid sequence: CASSKAPSGEGDTQYF.

The chain couples TRBV6-5 to TRBJ2-1, with 8 bases fitting TRBD2. The CDR3 runs 16 residues. V dropped 4 bases and J dropped 10; count of bases not matched to a gene: 15. Per germline, CDR1 MNHEY and CDR2 SVGAGI. In nucleotides, the CDR3 is TGTGCCAGCAGTTCCTCGAGCGGGAGCCAATCGGGGGAGCAGTTCTTC. This codes for CASSSSSGSQSGEQFF.